Listed below are T cell receptor beta chains from one sample, sequenced in a study of blood T cell repertoires in COVID-19. The method was immunoSEQ multiplex PCR; TCRdb's version includes in-frame clones alone and lacks a portion of them. The sample lists about 150,000 clones; 91% were seen once. Sequencing was performed on peripheral blood. These receptors were taken from a man between 50 and 59 years old with acute or convalescent COVID-19. Both conserved end residues are part of each CDR3. D genes are given only for firm matches. Size values are once, few and many counts, or a class for expanded clones, and some rows have none.

v_call	clone_size	d_call	j_call	cdr3_aa	cdr3_nt
TRBV6-5	-	TRBD1	TRBJ1-5	CASSRTGRNQPQHF	TGTGCCAGCAGTAGGACAGGCCGCAATCAGCCCCAGCATTTT
TRBV3-1/TRBV3-2	-	TRBD2	TRBJ2-5	CASSQDDPFDLAGQETQYF	TGTGCCAGCAGCCAAGATGACCCCTTTGATCTAGCGGGCCAGGAGACCCAGTACTTC
TRBV15	-	-	TRBJ2-5	CATSRDKGSSAQETQYF	TGTGCCACCAGCAGAGATAAGGGGTCGAGCGCCCAAGAGACCCAGTACTTC
TRBV2	once	TRBD1	TRBJ1-4	CASSPGQGIGKLFF	TGTGCCAGCAGTCCGGGACAGGGGATCGGCAAACTGTTTTTT
TRBV11-2	-	-	TRBJ2-1	CASSLDGSHNEQFF	TGTGCCAGCAGCTTAGACGGTTCCCACAATGAGCAGTTCTTC
TRBV6-2/TRBV6-3	-	TRBD1	TRBJ2-7	CASSYDRGPYEQYF	TGTGCCAGCAGTTACGACAGGGGGCCCTACGAGCAGTACTTC
TRBV4-1	-	TRBD2	TRBJ2-3	CASSHLSRSGERGTDTQYF	TGCGCCAGCAGCCACTTATCCCGGTCGGGGGAGCGGGGGACAGATACGCAGTATTTT
TRBV18	-	-	TRBJ1-2	CASSPTDTRARLYGYTF	TGTGCCAGCTCACCGACGGACACCCGTGCGAGGCTCTATGGCTACACCTTC
TRBV3-1/TRBV3-2	-	-	TRBJ2-7	CASSPRGRVSYEQYF	TGTGCCAGCAGCCCTAGGGGGAGGGTCTCCTACGAGCAGTACTTC
TRBV19	-	-	TRBJ2-4	CASSHRELAKNIQYF	TGTGCCAGTAGCCACAGGGAACTAGCCAAAAACATTCAGTACTTC
TRBV7-9	-	-	TRBJ1-2	CASSLGPGESLNYGYTF	TGTGCCAGCAGCTTAGGTCCAGGGGAATCATTGAACTATGGCTACACCTTC
TRBV12-3/TRBV12-4	-	-	TRBJ1-1	CASRSSMNTEAFF	TGTGCCAGCAGGTCATCTATGAACACTGAAGCTTTCTTT
TRBV7-2	-	-	TRBJ2-3	CASSPKGGGGADTQYF	TGTGCCAGCAGCCCCAAGGGGGGGGGCGGCGCAGATACGCAGTATTTT
TRBV6-5	-	TRBD2	TRBJ2-1	CASSYSGGRAVNEQFF	TGTGCCAGCAGTTACTCGGGGGGGAGGGCCGTAAATGAGCAGTTCTTC
TRBV19	-	-	TRBJ1-1	CASSLGRENTEAFF	TGTGCCAGTAGCCTGGGGAGGGAGAACACTGAAGCTTTCTTT
TRBV19	-	-	TRBJ1-5	CASSIAVNQPQHF	TGTGCCAGTAGTATAGCGGTAAATCAGCCCCAGCATTTT
TRBV24-1	-	-	TRBJ2-2	CATSDLSPANTGELFF	TGTGCCACCAGTGATTTGTCGCCAGCGAACACCGGGGAGCTGTTTTTT
TRBV27	-	TRBD1	TRBJ2-7	CASSPYRGTTDSYEQYF	TGTGCCAGCAGTCCCTACAGGGGCACTACCGATTCCTACGAGCAGTACTTC
TRBV25-1	-	TRBD1	TRBJ2-5	CASKGGDRGTQETQYF	TGTGCCAGCAAGGGAGGGGACAGGGGAACGCAAGAGACCCAGTACTTC
TRBV11-2	-	-	TRBJ1-2	CASSPQLGGYGYTF	TGTGCCAGCAGCCCGCAATTAGGGGGCTATGGCTACACCTTC
TRBV6-1	-	TRBD1	TRBJ1-5	CASKLGQTYQPQHF	TGTGCCAGCAAACTGGGACAGACCTATCAGCCCCAGCATTTT
TRBV7-3	-	-	TRBJ1-1	CASSLTPLTRSTEAFF	TGTGCCAGCAGCTTAACCCCGCTGACTCGGTCCACTGAAGCTTTCTTT
TRBV7-8	-	TRBD1	TRBJ2-1	CASSSGTGKHEQFF	TGTGCCAGCAGTTCCGGGACAGGGAAACATGAGCAGTTCTTC
TRBV15	-	TRBD1	TRBJ2-7	CATSRDRGLGEQYF	TGTGCCACCAGCAGAGACAGGGGGCTGGGCGAGCAGTACTTC
TRBV5-1	-	-	TRBJ1-4	CASSLGAGEKLFF	TGCGCCAGCAGCTTGGGGGCAGGTGAAAAACTGTTTTTT
TRBV7-9	-	TRBD1	TRBJ1-5	CASSFPGGGQPQHF	TGTGCCAGCAGCTTCCCAGGGGGCGGTCAGCCCCAGCATTTT
TRBV7-3	-	-	TRBJ1-5	CANPGGAMNQPQHF	TGTGCCAATCCGGGGGGCGCAATGAATCAGCCCCAGCATTTT
TRBV19	-	TRBD2	TRBJ2-5	CASSNPASAGVRETQYF	TGTGCCAGTAGTAACCCCGCTTCAGCGGGAGTTAGGGAGACCCAGTACTTC
TRBV2	-	-	TRBJ1-1	CASSENELNTEAFF	TGTGCCAGCAGTGAAAACGAGCTGAACACTGAAGCTTTCTTT
TRBV18	once	TRBD2	TRBJ2-3	CASSPGGTSGDTQYF	TGTGCCAGCTCGCCCGGTGGGACTAGCGGGGATACGCAGTATTTT
TRBV29-1	once	-	TRBJ1-6	CSVGQGRNSPLHF	TGCAGCGTTGGGCAGGGCCGCAATTCACCCCTCCACTTT
TRBV18	-	-	TRBJ2-5	CASSGTTIETQYF	TGTGCCAGCTCAGGGACAACTATAGAGACCCAGTACTTC
TRBV7-2	-	TRBD2	TRBJ2-3	CASSSQTGGADTQYF	TGTGCCAGCAGCTCCCAGACGGGAGGCGCAGATACGCAGTATTTT
TRBV7-6	-	TRBD2	TRBJ2-5	CASSLSSGSWETQYF	TGTGCCAGCAGCTTAAGTAGCGGGAGCTGGGAGACCCAGTACTTC
TRBV28	-	-	TRBJ2-5	CASSSGFTPSSQETQYF	TGTGCCAGCAGTTCCGGGTTTACCCCCTCTTCCCAAGAGACCCAGTACTTC
TRBV5-8	-	TRBD1	TRBJ2-1	CASSLGQGGYNEQFF	TGTGCCAGCAGCTTGGGACAGGGCGGCTACAATGAGCAGTTCTTC
TRBV6-2/TRBV6-3	-	-	TRBJ2-2	CASSYSQAVAGELFF	TGTGCCAGCAGTTACTCACAGGCCGTGGCCGGGGAGCTGTTTTTT
TRBV19	-	TRBD2	TRBJ2-7	CASSLAGTHTYEQYF	TGTGCCAGTAGCCTAGCGGGGACGCATACCTACGAGCAGTACTTC
TRBV6-5	-	TRBD2	TRBJ2-1	CASSGLADSYNEQFF	TGTGCCAGCTCCGGACTAGCGGACTCCTACAATGAGCAGTTCTTC
TRBV5-5	-	TRBD1	TRBJ2-6	CASSFQTGLPTSGANVLTF	TGTGCCAGCAGCTTCCAGACAGGGCTCCCTACCTCTGGGGCCAACGTCCTGACTTTC
TRBV28	-	-	TRBJ1-6	CASSLWARVTNSPLHF	TGTGCCAGCAGTTTATGGGCCAGGGTCACCAATTCACCCCTCCACTTT
TRBV27	-	TRBD1	TRBJ2-2	CASSLSRDSPFANTGELFF	TGTGCCAGCAGTTTATCCCGGGACAGCCCATTCGCGAACACCGGGGAGCTGTTTTTT
TRBV28	-	TRBD1	TRBJ1-1	CASSLWLWDRGHTEAFF	TGTGCCAGCAGTTTATGGTTGTGGGACAGGGGGCATACTGAAGCTTTCTTT
TRBV6-5	-	TRBD1	TRBJ1-6	CASSYSTEQGTSPLHF	TGTGCCAGCAGTTACTCGACGGAACAGGGGACATCACCCCTCCACTTT
TRBV5-4	-	-	TRBJ1-4	CASSFNGGMDEKLFF	TGTGCCAGCAGCTTCAACGGGGGAATGGATGAAAAACTGTTTTTT
TRBV7-2	-	TRBD2	TRBJ2-5	CASSKTSGDSETQYF	TGTGCCAGCAGCAAGACTAGCGGGGATTCGGAGACCCAGTACTTC
TRBV7-9	-	-	TRBJ2-5	CASSSLGLANPQYF	TGTGCCAGCAGCTCCCTGGGGCTAGCGAACCCCCAGTACTTC
TRBV10-2	-	TRBD2	TRBJ2-2	CASCSLGTSLTGELFF	TGCGCCAGCTGCTCCCTAGGGACTAGCCTCACCGGGGAGCTGTTTTTT
TRBV29-1	-	-	TRBJ2-3	CSVERGITDTQYF	TGCAGCGTTGAACGGGGTATTACAGATACGCAGTATTTT
TRBV19	-	TRBD2	TRBJ2-3	CASSFTSGDTQYF	TGTGCCAGTAGTTTTACTAGCGGGGATACGCAGTATTTT
TRBV7-6	-	TRBD2	TRBJ2-1	CASRLEAGGYNEQFF	TGTGCCAGCAGACTCGAGGCGGGAGGCTACAATGAGCAGTTCTTC
TRBV7-9	-	TRBD1	TRBJ2-5	CASSFSGTGGRETQYF	TGTGCCAGCAGCTTTTCAGGGACAGGGGGGCGGGAGACCCAGTACTTC
TRBV7-2	-	TRBD2	TRBJ2-1	CASSLAPAGAYNEQFF	TGTGCCAGCAGCTTAGCGCCAGCGGGGGCCTACAATGAGCAGTTCTTC